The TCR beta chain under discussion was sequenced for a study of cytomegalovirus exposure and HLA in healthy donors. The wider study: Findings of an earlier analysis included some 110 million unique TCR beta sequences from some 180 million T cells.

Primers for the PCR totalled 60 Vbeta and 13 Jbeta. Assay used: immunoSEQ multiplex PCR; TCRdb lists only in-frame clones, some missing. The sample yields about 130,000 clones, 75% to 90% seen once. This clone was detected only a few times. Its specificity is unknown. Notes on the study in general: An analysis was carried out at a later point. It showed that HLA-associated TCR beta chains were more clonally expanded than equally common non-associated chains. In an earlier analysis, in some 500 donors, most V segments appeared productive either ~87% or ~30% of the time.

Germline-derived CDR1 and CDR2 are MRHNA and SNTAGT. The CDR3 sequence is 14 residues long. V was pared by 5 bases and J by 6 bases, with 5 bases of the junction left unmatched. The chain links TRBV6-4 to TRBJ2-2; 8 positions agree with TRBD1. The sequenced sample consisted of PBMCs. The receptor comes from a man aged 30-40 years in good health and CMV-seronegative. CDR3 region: CASSKTGEAGELFF. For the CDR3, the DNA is TGTGCCAGCAGTAAGACAGGGGAGGCCGGGGAGCTGTTTTTT.